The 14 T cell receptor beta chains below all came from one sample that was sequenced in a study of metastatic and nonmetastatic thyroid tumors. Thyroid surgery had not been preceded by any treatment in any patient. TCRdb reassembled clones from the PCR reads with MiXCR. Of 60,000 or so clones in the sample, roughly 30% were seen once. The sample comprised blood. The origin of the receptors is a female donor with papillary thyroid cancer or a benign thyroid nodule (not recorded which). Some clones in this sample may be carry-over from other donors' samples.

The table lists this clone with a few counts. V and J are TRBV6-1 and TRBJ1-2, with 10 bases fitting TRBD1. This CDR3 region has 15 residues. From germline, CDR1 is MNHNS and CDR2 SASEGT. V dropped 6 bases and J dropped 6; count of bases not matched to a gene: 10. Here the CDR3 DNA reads TGTGCCAGCAGCCGCTCTTCCGGGACAGGGGATGGCTACACCTTC. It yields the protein CASSRSSGTGDGYTF.

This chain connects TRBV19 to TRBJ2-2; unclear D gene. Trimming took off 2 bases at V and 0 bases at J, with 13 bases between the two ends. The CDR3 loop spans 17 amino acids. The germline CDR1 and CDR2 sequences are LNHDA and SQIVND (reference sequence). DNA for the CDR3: TGTGCCAGTAGTATACTTCGACATCGCTCGAACACCGGGGAGCTGTTTTTT. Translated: CASSILRHRSNTGELFF.

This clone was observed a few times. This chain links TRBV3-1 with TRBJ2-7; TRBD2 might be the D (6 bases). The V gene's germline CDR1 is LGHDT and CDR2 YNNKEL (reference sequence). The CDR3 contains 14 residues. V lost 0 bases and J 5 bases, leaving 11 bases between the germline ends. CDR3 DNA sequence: TGTGCCAGCAGCCAAGAGACTAGTCGCGACGAGCAGTACTTC. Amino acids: CASSQETSRDEQYF.

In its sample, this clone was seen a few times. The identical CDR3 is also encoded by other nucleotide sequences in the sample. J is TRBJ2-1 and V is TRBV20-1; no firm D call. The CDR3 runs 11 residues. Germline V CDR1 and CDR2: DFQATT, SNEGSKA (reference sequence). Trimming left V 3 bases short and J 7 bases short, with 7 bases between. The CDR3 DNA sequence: TGCAGTGCTAGGGTCCTTAATGAGCAGTTCTTC. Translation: CSARVLNEQFF.

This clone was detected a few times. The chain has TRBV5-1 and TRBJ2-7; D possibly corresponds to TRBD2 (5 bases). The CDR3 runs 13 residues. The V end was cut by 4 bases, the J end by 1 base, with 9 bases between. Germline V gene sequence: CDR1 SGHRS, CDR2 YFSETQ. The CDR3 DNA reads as TGCGCCAGCAGCCCCTCGGGGTCCTACGAGCAGTACTTC. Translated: CASSPSGSYEQYF. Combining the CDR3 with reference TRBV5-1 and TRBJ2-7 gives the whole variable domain KAGVTQTPRYLIKTRGQQVTLSCSPISGHRSVSWYQQTPGQGLQFLFEYFSETQRNKGNFPGRFSGRQFSNSRSEMNVSTLELGDSALYLCASSPSGSYEQYFGPGTRLTVT.

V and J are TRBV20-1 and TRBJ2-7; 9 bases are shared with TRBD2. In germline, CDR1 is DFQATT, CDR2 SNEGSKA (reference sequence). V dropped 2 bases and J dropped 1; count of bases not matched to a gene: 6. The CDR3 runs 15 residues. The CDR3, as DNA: TGCAGTGCTAGAATCATGCGGGGGGGATCCTACGAGCAGTACTTC. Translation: CSARIMRGGSYEQYF.

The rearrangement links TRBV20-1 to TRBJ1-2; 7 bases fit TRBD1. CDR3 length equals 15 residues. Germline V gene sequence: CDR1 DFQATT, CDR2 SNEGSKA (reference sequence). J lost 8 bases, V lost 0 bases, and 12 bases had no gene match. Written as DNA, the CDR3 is TGCAGTGCTAGAGAGGGATTAGAGGGGGCGCGAGGCTACACCTTC. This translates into CSAREGLEGARGYTF.

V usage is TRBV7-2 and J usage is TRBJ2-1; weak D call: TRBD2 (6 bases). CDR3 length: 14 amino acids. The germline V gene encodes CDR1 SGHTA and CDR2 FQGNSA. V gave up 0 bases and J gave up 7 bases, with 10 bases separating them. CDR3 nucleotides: TGTGCCAGCAGCTTAGCGCATGGGGGGAATGAGCAGTTCTTC. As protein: CASSLAHGGNEQFF.

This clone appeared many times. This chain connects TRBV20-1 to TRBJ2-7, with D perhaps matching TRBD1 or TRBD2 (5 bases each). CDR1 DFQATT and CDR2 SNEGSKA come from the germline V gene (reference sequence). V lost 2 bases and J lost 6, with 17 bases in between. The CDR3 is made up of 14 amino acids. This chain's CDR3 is CSARPRGSYSEQYF. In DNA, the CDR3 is TGCAGTGCTAGACCCCGGGGCAGCTATAGCGAGCAGTACTTC.

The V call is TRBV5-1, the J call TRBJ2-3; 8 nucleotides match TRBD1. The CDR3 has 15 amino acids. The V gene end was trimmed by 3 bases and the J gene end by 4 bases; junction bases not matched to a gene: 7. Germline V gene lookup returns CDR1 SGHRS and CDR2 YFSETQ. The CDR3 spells CASSSKVQGADTQYF. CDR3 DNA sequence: TGCGCCAGCAGCTCCAAGGTACAGGGGGCAGATACGCAGTATTTT.

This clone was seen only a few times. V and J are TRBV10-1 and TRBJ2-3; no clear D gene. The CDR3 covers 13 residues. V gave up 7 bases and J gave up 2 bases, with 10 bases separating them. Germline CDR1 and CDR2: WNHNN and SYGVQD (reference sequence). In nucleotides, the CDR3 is TGCGCCAGCAACCCGGGCAACACAGATACGCAGTATTTT. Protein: CASNPGNTDTQYF.

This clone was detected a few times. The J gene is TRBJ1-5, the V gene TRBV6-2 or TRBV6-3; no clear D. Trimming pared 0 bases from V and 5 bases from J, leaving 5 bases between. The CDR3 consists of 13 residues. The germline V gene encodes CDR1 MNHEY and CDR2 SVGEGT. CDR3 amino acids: CASSYSTDQPQHF. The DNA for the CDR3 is TGTGCCAGCAGTTACTCGACCGATCAGCCCCAGCATTTT.

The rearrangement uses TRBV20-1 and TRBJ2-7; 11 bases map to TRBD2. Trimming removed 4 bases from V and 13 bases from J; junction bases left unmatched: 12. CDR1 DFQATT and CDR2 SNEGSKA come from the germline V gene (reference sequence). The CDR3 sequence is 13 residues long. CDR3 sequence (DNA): TGCAGTGCTACCGGTGGTAGCGGGAGGGAGCGATACTTC. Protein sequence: CSATGGSGRERYF.

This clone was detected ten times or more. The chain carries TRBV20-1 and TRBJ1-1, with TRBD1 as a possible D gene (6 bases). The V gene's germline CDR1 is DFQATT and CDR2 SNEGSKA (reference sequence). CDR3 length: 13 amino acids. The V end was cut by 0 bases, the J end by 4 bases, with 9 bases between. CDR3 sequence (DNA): TGCAGTGCTAGAGAAGGACAGATCACTGAAGCTTTCTTT. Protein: CSAREGQITEAFF.